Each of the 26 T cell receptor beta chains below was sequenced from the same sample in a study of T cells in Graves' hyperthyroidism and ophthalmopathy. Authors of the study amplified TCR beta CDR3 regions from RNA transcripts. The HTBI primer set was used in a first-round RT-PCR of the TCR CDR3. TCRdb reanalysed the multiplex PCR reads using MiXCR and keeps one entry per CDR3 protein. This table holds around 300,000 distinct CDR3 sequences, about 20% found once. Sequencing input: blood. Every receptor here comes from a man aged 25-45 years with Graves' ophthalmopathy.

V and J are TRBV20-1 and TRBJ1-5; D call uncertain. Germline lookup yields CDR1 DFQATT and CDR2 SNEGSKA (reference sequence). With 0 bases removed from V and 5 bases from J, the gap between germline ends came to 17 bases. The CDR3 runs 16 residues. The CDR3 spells CSARDRPIFGDQPQHF. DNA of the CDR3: TGCAGTGCTAGAGACCGCCCAATATTCGGCGATCAGCCCCAGCATTTT.

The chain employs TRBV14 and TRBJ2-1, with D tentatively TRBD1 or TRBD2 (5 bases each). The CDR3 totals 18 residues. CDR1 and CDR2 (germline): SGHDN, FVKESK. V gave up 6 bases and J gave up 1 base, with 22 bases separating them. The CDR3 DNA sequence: TGTGCCAGCAGTTATAGCAGCCGAGGGTGGGGGTCCTACAATGAGCAGTTCTTC. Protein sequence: CASSYSSRGWGSYNEQFF. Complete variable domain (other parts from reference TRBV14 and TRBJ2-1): EAGVTQFPSHSVIEKGQTVTLRCDPISGHDNLYWYRRVMGKEIKFLLHFVKESKQDESGMPNNRFLAERTGGTYSTLKVQPAELEDSGVYFCASSYSSRGWGSYNEQFFGPGTRLTVL.

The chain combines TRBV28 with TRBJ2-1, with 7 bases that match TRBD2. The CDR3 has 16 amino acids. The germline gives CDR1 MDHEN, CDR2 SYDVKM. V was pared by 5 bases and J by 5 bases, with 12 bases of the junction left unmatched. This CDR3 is CASSLLIGTKNNEQFF. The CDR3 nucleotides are TGTGCCAGCAGTCTACTAATTGGGACTAAAAACAATGAGCAGTTCTTC.

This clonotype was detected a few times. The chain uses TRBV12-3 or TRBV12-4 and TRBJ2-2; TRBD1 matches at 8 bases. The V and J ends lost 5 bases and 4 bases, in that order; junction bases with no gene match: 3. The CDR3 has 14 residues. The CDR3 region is CASSRGQGTGELFF. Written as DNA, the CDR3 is TGTGCCAGCAGTAGAGGACAGGGCACCGGGGAGCTGTTTTTT.

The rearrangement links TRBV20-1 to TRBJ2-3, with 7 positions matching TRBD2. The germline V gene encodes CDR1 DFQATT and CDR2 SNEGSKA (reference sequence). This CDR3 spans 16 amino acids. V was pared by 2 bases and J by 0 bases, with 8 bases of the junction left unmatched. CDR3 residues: CSARKIAGLSTDTQYF. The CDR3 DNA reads TGCAGTGCTAGAAAAATAGCGGGCCTTAGCACAGATACGCAGTATTTT.

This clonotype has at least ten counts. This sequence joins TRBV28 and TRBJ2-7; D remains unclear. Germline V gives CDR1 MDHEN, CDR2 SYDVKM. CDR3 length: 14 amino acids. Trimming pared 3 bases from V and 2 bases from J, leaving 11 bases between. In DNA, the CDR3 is TGTGCCAGCAGTTTCCCGATTTCCCCCTACGAGCAGTACTTC. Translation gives CASSFPISPYEQYF.

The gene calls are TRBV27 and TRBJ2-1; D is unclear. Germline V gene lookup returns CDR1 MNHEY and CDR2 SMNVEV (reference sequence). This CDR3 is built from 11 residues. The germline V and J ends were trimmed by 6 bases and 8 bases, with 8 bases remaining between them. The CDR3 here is CASSRSDEQFF. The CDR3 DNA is TGTGCCAGCAGCAGGAGCGATGAGCAGTTCTTC.

The CDR3 loop reads CSVSGQGYEQYF. For the CDR3, the DNA is TGCAGCGTCTCGGGACAGGGCTACGAGCAGTACTTC. V gene TRBV29-1 combines with J gene TRBJ2-7; TRBD1 matches 9 bases. This CDR3 is 12 amino acids long. CDR1 and CDR2 (germline): SQVTM, ANQGSEA. J lost 3 bases, V lost 6 bases, and 3 bases had no gene match.

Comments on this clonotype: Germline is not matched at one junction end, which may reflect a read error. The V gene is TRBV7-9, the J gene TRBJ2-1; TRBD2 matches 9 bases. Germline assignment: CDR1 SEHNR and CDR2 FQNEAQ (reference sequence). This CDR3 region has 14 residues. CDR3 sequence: CASSFGLAGNDQFF. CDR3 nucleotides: TGTGCCAGCAGCTTTGGTCTAGCGGGGAATGACCAGTTCTTC.

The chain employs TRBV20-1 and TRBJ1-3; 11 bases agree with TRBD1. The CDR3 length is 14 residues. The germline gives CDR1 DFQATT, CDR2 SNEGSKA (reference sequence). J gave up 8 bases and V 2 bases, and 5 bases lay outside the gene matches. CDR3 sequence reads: CSARSGQGGDTIYF. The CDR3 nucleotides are TGCAGTGCTAGATCGGGACAGGGGGGAGACACCATATATTTT.

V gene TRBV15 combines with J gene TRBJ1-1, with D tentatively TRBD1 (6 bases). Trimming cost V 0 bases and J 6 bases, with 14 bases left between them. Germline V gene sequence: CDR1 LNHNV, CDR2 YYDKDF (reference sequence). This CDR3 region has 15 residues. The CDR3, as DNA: TGTGCCACCAGCAGAGAACGGTCAGGGGTGGCTGAAGCTTTCTTT. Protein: CATSRERSGVAEAFF.

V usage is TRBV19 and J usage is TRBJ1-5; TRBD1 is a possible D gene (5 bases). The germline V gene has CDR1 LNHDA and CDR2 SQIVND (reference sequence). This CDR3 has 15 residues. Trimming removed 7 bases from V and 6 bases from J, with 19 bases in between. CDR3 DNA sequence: TGTGCCAGTACCCAGACAGATAGGGGCTTTCAGCCCCAGCATTTT. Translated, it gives CASTQTDRGFQPQHF.

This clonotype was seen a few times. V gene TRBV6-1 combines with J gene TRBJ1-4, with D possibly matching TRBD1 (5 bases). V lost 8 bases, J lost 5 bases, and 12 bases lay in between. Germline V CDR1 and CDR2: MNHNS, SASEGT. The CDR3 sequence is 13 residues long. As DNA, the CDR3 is TGTGCCAGCGTTGACCGACAGAATGAAAAACTGTTTTTT. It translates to CASVDRQNEKLFF.

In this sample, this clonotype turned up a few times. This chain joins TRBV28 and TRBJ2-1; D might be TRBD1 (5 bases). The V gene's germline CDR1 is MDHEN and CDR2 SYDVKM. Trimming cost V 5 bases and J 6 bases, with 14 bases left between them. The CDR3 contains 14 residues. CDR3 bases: TGTGCCAGCAGTCTAGGGGCGAACCTCAATGAGCAGTTCTTC. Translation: CASSLGANLNEQFF.

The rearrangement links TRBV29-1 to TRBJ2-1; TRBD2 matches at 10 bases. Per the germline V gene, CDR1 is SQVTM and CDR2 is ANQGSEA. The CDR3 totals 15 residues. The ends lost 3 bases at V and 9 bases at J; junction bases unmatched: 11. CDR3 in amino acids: CSVEASGRGRGEQFF. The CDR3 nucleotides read TGCAGCGTTGAGGCTAGCGGGAGAGGACGTGGTGAGCAGTTCTTC.

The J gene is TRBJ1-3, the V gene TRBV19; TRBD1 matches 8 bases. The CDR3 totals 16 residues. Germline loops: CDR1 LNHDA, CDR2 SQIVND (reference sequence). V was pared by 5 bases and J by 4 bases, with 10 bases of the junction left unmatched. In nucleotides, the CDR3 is TGTGCCAGTAGTTTATCTCGGACAGGGATAGGAAACACCATATATTTT. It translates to CASSLSRTGIGNTIYF.

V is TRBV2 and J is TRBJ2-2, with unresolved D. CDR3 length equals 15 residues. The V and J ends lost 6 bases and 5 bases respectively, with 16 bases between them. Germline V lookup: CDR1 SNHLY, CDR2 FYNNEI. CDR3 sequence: CASSSEVGWTGELFF. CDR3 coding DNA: TGTGCCAGCAGCTCCGAGGTTGGGTGGACCGGGGAGCTGTTTTTT. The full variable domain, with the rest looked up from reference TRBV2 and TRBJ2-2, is EPEVTQTPSHQVTQMGQEVILRCVPISNHLYFYWYRQILGQKVEFLVSFYNNEISEKSEIFDDQFSVERPDGSNFTLKIRSTKLEDSAMYFCASSSEVGWTGELFFGEGSRLTVL.

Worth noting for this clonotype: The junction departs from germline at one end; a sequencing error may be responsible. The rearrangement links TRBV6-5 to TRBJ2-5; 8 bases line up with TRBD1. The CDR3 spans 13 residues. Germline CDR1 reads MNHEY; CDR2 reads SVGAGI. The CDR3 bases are TGTGCCAGCTGTTACTCCGGACAGGGCAGAACGTACTTC. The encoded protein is CASCYSGQGRTYF.

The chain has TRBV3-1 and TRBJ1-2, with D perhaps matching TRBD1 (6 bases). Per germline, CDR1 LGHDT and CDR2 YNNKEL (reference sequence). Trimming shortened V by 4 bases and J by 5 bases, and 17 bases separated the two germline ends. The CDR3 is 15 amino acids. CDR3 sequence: CASSPTVQGYYGYTF. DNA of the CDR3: TGTGCCAGCAGCCCAACGGTACAGGGTTATTATGGCTACACCTTC.

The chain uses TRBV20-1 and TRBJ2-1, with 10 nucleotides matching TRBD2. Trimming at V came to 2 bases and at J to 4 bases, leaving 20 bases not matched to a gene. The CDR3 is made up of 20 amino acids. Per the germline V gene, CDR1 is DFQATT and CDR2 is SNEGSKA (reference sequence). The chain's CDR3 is CSARSLAGGRWEGVYNEQFF. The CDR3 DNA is TGCAGTGCTAGAAGCTTAGCGGGAGGACGTTGGGAGGGGGTTTACAATGAGCAGTTCTTC.

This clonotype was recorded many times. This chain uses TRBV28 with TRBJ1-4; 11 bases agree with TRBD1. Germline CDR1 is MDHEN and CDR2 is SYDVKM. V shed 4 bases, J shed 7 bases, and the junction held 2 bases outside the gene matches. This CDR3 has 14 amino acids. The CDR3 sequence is CASSWGQGVEKLFF. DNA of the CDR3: TGTGCCAGCAGTTGGGGACAGGGGGTTGAAAAACTGTTTTTT.

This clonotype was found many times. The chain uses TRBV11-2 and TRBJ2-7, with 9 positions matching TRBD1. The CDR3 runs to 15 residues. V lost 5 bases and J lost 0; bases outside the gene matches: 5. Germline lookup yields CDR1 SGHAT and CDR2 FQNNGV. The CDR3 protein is CASSLWDRDSYEQYF. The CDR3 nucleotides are TGTGCCAGCAGCCTATGGGACAGGGACTCCTACGAGCAGTACTTC.

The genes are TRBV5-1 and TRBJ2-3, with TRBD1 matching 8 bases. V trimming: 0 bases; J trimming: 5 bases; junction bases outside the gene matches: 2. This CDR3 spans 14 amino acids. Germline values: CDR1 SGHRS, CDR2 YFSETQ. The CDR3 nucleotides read TGCGCCAGCAGCTTGGGACAGGGGAAAGATACGCAGTATTTT. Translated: CASSLGQGKDTQYF.

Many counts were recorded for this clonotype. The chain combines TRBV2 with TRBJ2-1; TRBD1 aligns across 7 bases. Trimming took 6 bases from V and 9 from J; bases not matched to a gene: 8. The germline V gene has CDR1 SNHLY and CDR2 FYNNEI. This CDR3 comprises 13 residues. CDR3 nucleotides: TGTGCCAGCAGGGGAACAGGGGCAGGTGAGCAGTTCTTC. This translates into CASRGTGAGEQFF.

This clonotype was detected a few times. CDR3 sequence: CAAGDRGPYEQYF. The CDR3, as DNA: TGTGCCGCTGGGGACAGGGGGCCCTACGAGCAGTACTTC. The chain employs TRBV28 and TRBJ2-7; 12 bases align to TRBD1. This CDR3 has 13 amino acids. With 11 bases clipped from V and 2 bases from J, the junction kept 4 bases outside the gene matches. The germline V gene has CDR1 MDHEN and CDR2 SYDVKM.

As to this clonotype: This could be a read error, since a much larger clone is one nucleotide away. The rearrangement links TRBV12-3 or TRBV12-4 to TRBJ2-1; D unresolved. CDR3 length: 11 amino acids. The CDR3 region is CASRKNNGQFF. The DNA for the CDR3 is TGTGCCAGCAGAAAGAACAATGGGCAGTTCTTC.